Here is one T cell receptor beta chain with its context. The antigen it recognizes is unknown. There are no base qualities to consult, and no much larger clone falls within one base. The CDR3 numbers 14 residues from cysteine through phenylalanine. The sequence is cut down to CDR3 DNA, 42 bases in frame from base 1. V loses 8 bases, J loses 5 bases, and the germline ends lie 15 bases apart. Reading the germline V gene gives CDR1 SNHLY and CDR2 FYNNEI. Receptors were amplified or captured by 5' RACE. The sequencer was an Illumina HiSeq 2500. A second PCR of about 6 to 11 cycles was run with a J-beta primer mix and a sample-barcoded 5' primer. Each TCR beta cDNA molecule received a unique molecular identifier from a template-switch 5' adaptor carrying 12 random nucleotides. At least 2.5 million CDR3-containing paired-end reads were obtained from each sample. All of the RNA was converted into first-strand cDNA using the Mint cDNA synthesis kit, with a TRBC-specific oligonucleotide serving as the primer. Following uracil-DNA glycosylase treatment, all cDNA underwent a first 18-cycle PCR with the universal primers M1SS and BC2_uni_R. In the authors' own workflow: Normalization of each sample was performed by random selection of 1 million high-quality reads, each carrying a distinct molecular identifier. Reads sharing molecular identifiers were discarded rather than binned into consensus sequences. MiTCR, set to a Q25 quality threshold and the strictest error-elimination algorithm, was used for CDR3 identification, clonotype clustering and error correction. A nonparametric unseen species model using Euler transformation provided a lower-bound estimate of total TCR beta diversity. TCRdb's own reprocessing of the public reads used fastp at Q25 and MiXCR and kept productive beta chains. CDR3 protein sequences are deduplicated, and each keeps its most common genes and DNA. TCRdb assigned the V and J calls; the authors' analysis was not used. This sample lists 1.2 million to 1.5 million distinct CDR3 sequences; roughly 60% were detected once. The ten largest make up about 6.3% of the sample.

The data belong to a study of blood T cells in healthy people across ages (dated by TCRdb to 2013 to 2016). About the full investigation: In model experiments, template switching captured about one uniquely barcoded TCR beta cDNA molecule for every two T cells. Using deep sequencing normalized with unique cDNA molecular identifiers, the study measured how TCR beta repertoire diversity changes with age. Donors were grouped into four age groups: young (average approximately 15 years), middle-aged (roughly 40), aged (around 66) and long-lived (just over 80). To avoid experimental bias, donors of different ages were spread randomly across the sequencing lanes. Using the same blood draw, the study looked at two additional independent replicas of 1 million unique cDNA reads for two donors, one aged 18 to 30 and the other aged 80 or older. The paper as a whole reports these results and caveats: Donor CMV infection status was unknown, potentially confounding age-related changes in expanded clonotypes. Estimates of total diversity based on one million sequenced T cells were regarded as lower bounds and as underestimates. The percentage of naive T cells measured by flow cytometry correlated strongly with observed TCR beta diversity. As age increased, observed TCR beta diversity per million T cells dropped in a roughly linear way, and a significant reduction was already evident by age 40. Since profiling was done on bulk unsorted PBMCs, naive and antigen-experienced compartments could not be conclusively compared. The long-lived group showed more naive CD4+ T cells, fewer expanded clones and increased TCR diversity than the aged group, suggesting age selection.

The approximately 39 donors, aged about 6 to 95 years, were systemically healthy Caucasian individuals from Russia. Each donor gave around 9 milliliters of peripheral blood, collected into EDTA-treated Vacutainer tubes. Ficoll-Paque density-gradient centrifugation was used to isolate PBMCs, with at least 7 million obtained per sample. Total RNA was extracted from PBMCs with Trizol reagent, with at least 6 micrograms obtained per sample. The percentages of naive CD45RAhigh/CD27high T cells were determined by flow cytometry on a PBMC aliquot from every donor. The sequence derives from a young man in good health. Source material: blood. The rearrangement joined TRBV2 to TRBJ1-4, and the D gene may be TRBD1, 6 bases matching. CDR3 reads: CASGIRGRNEKLFF. DNA sequence: TGTGCCAGCGGGATCCGGGGGCGAAATGAAAAACTGTTTTTT.